One sample yielded the 27 T cell receptor beta chains listed below, sequenced in a study of blood T cell repertoires in COVID-19. Using immunoSEQ multiplex PCR, the repertoire was profiled, and TCRdb retains in-frame clones only, with some absent. The sample consists of about 63,000 clones, around 79% of them appearing once. Sequencing used peripheral blood. The receptors stem from a human donor in a cohort sampled during active COVID-19.

The chain joins TRBV7-8 to TRBJ2-7, with D perhaps matching TRBD2 (6 bases). The CDR3 has 15 residues. Trimming removed 2 bases from V and 4 bases from J, with 15 bases in between. Looked up from germline, CDR1 is SGHVS and CDR2 is FQNEAQ. CDR3 sequence (DNA): TGTGCCAGCAGCTTAAGGAGGGAGCGGCTATACGAGCAGTACTTC. It translates to CASSLRRERLYEQYF.

This clone was recorded a few times. Other nucleotide sequences in the sample specify the same CDR3. The V and J genes are TRBV4-3 and TRBJ2-7; D is ambiguous. Trimming removed 0 bases from V and 4 bases from J, with 7 bases in between. CDR3 size: 13 residues. In germline, CDR1 is LGHNA, CDR2 YSLEER. The CDR3 coding sequence is TGCGCCAGCAGCCAAGATCTACGGTACGAGCAGTACTTC. This encodes CASSQDLRYEQYF.

The count of this clone is one. V and J are TRBV7-8 and TRBJ1-4, with D possibly TRBD1 on 5 matching bases. Germline CDR1 and CDR2: SGHVS and FQNEAQ. Trimming left V 3 bases short and J 8 bases short, with 10 bases between. The CDR3 contains 13 residues. CDR3 nucleotides: TGTGCCAGCAGCTTGTCAGGGCGAGAAAAACTGTTTTTT. Protein sequence: CASSLSGREKLFF.

This chain connects TRBV24-1 to TRBJ2-5; D remains ambiguous. The CDR3 contains 14 residues. The germline CDR1 and CDR2 sequences are KGHDR and SFDVKD. The V end was cut by 3 bases, the J end by 1 base, with 8 bases between. The DNA for the CDR3 is TGTGCCACCAGTGATCCCCAGTTCCAAGAGACCCAGTACTTC. It codes for CATSDPQFQETQYF.

The gene calls are TRBV18 and TRBJ1-4; perhaps TRBD1 as D (5 bases). The V gene lost 6 bases and the J gene lost 4 bases, with 15 bases spanning the gap. The CDR3 contains 15 residues. Germline lookup yields CDR1 KGHSH and CDR2 LQKENI. The CDR3 loop reads CASSPRGSNNEKLFF. The CDR3, as DNA: TGTGCCAGCTCGCCGCGGGGGTCGAATAATGAAAAACTGTTTTTT.

The chain is built from TRBV25-1 and TRBJ2-7; the match to TRBD1 covers 7 bases. Per the germline V gene, CDR1 is MGHDK and CDR2 is SYGVNS. CDR3 length equals 14 residues. The J segment lost 5 bases and the V segment lost 4 bases, leaving 8 bases of the junction unmatched. CDR3 nucleotide sequence: TGTGCCAGCAGTGTAACAGGGGTGACAGACGAGCAGTACTTC. Translating it yields CASSVTGVTDEQYF.

The chain carries TRBV15 and TRBJ1-4; 8 bases are shared with TRBD1. Germline CDR1 is LNHNV and CDR2 is YYDKDF (reference sequence). Trimming cost V 3 bases and J 8 bases; bases outside gene matches: 11. The CDR3 is 16 amino acids. In nucleotides, the CDR3 is TGTGCCACCAGCAGCCCGACCGGGACAGGCCGGGAAAAACTGTTTTTT. Amino acid sequence: CATSSPTGTGREKLFF.

The chain combines TRBV6-5 with TRBJ1-1; possibly TRBD1 for D (6 bases). V was shortened by 1 base and J by 3 bases, with 6 bases between the two germline ends. This CDR3 has 13 amino acids. In germline, CDR1 is MNHEY, CDR2 SVGAGI. CDR3 DNA: TGTGCCAGCAGTTACTACAGGGACACTGAAGCTTTCTTT. It codes for CASSYYRDTEAFF.

This clone has just one count. V and J are TRBV6-5 and TRBJ1-5; no definite D call. CDR3 length: 15 amino acids. Trimming pared 8 bases from V and 0 bases from J, leaving 14 bases between. From germline, CDR1 is MNHEY and CDR2 SVGAGI. The DNA for the CDR3 is TGTGCCAGCCACGGCCTCAGCGGTAGCAATCAGCCCCAGCATTTT. Translating gives CASHGLSGSNQPQHF.

The J gene is TRBJ2-7, the V gene TRBV4-1, with 8 nucleotides matching TRBD1. In germline, CDR1 is MGHRA, CDR2 YSYEKL. Trimming took 7 bases from V and 2 from J; bases not matched to a gene: 13. The CDR3 is 16 residues long. The CDR3 here is CASNHFLTGAAYEQYF. The CDR3 coding sequence is TGCGCCAGCAACCACTTCTTGACAGGGGCGGCCTACGAGCAGTACTTC.

The J gene is TRBJ2-1, the V gene TRBV18, with no clear D. Trimming took off 2 bases at V and 0 bases at J, with 5 bases between the two ends. The CDR3 consists of 14 residues. Germline V gives CDR1 KGHSH, CDR2 LQKENI. CDR3 amino acids: CASSPFSSYNEQFF. CDR3 sequence (DNA): TGTGCCAGCTCACCATTTAGCTCCTACAATGAGCAGTTCTTC.

This clone was recorded only once. The chain has TRBV3-1 (or the pseudogene TRBV3-2) and TRBJ2-7, with D perhaps matching TRBD2 (6 bases). The CDR3 sequence is 15 residues long. Germline lookup yields CDR1 LGHDT and CDR2 YNNKEL (reference sequence). Between the trimmed V and J ends, which lost 1 base and 2 bases, there was a span of 12 bases. The CDR3 DNA follows: TGTGCCAGCAGCCAAGCCCTAGCGAGCACCTACGAGCAGTACTTC. It encodes CASSQALASTYEQYF.

This clone was recorded a few times. This chain links TRBV7-8 with TRBJ2-1; D unclear. The CDR3 totals 14 residues. Trimming removed 2 bases at V and 4 bases at J, with 9 bases between. Germline V gene data show CDR1 as SGHVS and CDR2 as FQNEAQ. The CDR3 region is CASSLIQAYNEQFF. CDR3 DNA sequence: TGTGCCAGCAGCTTAATCCAGGCTTACAATGAGCAGTTCTTC.

The chain is built from TRBV13 and TRBJ2-7, with D possibly being TRBD2 (5 bases). The CDR3 is 16 amino acids. Trimming removed 8 bases from V and 3 bases from J, with 23 bases in between. Germline CDR1 is PRHDT and CDR2 is FYEKMQ (reference sequence). The CDR3 loop reads CASSARGLSLYYEQYF. CDR3 sequence (DNA): TGTGCCAGCTCAGCTCGGGGTCTATCCCTCTACTACGAGCAGTACTTC. Supplemented by reference TRBV13 and TRBJ2-7, the full variable domain reads AAGVIQSPRHLIKEKRETATLKCYPIPRHDTVYWYQQGPGQDPQFLISFYEKMQSDKGSIPDRFSAQQFSDYHSELNMSSLELGDSALYFCASSARGLSLYYEQYFGPGTRLTVT.

A single count supports this clone. The genes are TRBV5-8 and TRBJ2-3; 11 bases match TRBD1. There are 15 residues in the CDR3. Germline CDR1 reads SGHTS; CDR2 reads YDEGEE. Trimming at V came to 2 bases and at J to 4 bases, leaving 3 bases not matched to a gene. In DNA form, the CDR3 reads TGTGCCAGCAGCTTCGGGGGACAGGGGGCAGATACGCAGTATTTT. Its translation: CASSFGGQGADTQYF.

In this sample, this clone turned up once. The chain joins TRBV11-2 to TRBJ2-5; a possible D gene is TRBD1 (5 bases). The germline gives CDR1 SGHAT, CDR2 FQNNGV. The V end lost 2 bases, the J end lost 4 bases, and 14 bases lay between the germline ends. The CDR3 is 15 amino acids. Here the CDR3 reads CASSLKGLSRETQYF. The CDR3 DNA sequence: TGTGCCAGCAGCTTAAAGGGGCTCTCCAGAGAGACCCAGTACTTC.

The CDR3 region has the DNA TGTGCCACCAGTATCGTGAGGGCTAGCGGGAGAGAGACCCAGTACTTC. Translation: CATSIVRASGRETQYF. This chain joins TRBV24-1 and TRBJ2-5; 10 bases fit TRBD2. There are 16 residues in the CDR3. Germline V gene data show CDR1 as KGHDR and CDR2 as SFDVKD. With V trimmed by 6 bases and J by 4 bases, 10 bases remained unmatched.

This clone was seen more than once but under ten times. The chain couples TRBV4-3 to TRBJ1-1, with D possibly TRBD1 on 5 matching bases. Germline V lookup: CDR1 LGHNA, CDR2 YSLEER. The germline V and J ends were trimmed by 0 bases and 4 bases, with 9 bases remaining between them. This CDR3 comprises 14 residues. The CDR3 DNA follows: TGCGCCAGCAGCCAAGATCTGGGGGGCACTGAAGCTTTCTTT. Translation: CASSQDLGGTEAFF.

This sequence joins TRBV4-1 and TRBJ2-5; 11 bases map to TRBD1. V gave up 1 base and J gave up 2 bases; unmatched junction bases: 3. In germline, CDR1 is MGHRA, CDR2 YSYEKL. The CDR3 extends over 16 amino acids. The CDR3 protein is CASSQGGQGGQETQYF. CDR3 nucleotides: TGCGCCAGCAGCCAAGGGGGACAGGGGGGGCAAGAGACCCAGTACTTC.

This rearrangement joins TRBV7-6 to TRBJ1-5, with D unresolved. Trimming stripped 8 bases from V and 2 bases from J, with 7 bases between. The CDR3 is 12 residues long. Per germline, CDR1 SGHVS and CDR2 FNYEAQ. As DNA, the CDR3 is TGTGCCAGCCCCTTTGGCAATCAGCCCCAGCATTTT. Translated: CASPFGNQPQHF.

V and J are TRBV27 and TRBJ2-2, with 15 bases lining up with TRBD2. CDR3 length: 17 residues. The germline CDR1 and CDR2 sequences are MNHEY and SMNVEV (reference sequence). With 2 bases clipped from V and 7 bases from J, the junction kept 5 bases outside the gene matches. In DNA form, the CDR3 reads TGTGCCAGCAGTTTAGGACTAGCGGGAGGGCCTATCGGGGAGCTGTTTTTT. Translating gives CASSLGLAGGPIGELFF.

A single count supports this clone. This chain uses TRBV6-4 with TRBJ2-1; TRBD2 agrees at 13 bases. This CDR3 region has 15 residues. Looked up from germline, CDR1 is MRHNA and CDR2 is SNTAGT. The trim removed 6 bases at V and 9 bases at J, leaving 8 bases unmatched. The CDR3 reads CASSLRTSGSSEQFF. CDR3 nucleotide sequence: TGTGCCAGCAGCCTTAGGACTAGCGGGAGTAGTGAGCAGTTCTTC.

The chain employs TRBV12-3 or TRBV12-4 and TRBJ2-5; maybe TRBD1 (5 bases). Trimming pared 6 bases from V and 2 bases from J, leaving 10 bases between. This CDR3 region has 13 residues. CDR3 amino acids: CASSLTDQETQYF. The CDR3 DNA reads TGTGCCAGCAGCCTGACAGATCAAGAGACCCAGTACTTC.

In its sample, this clone was seen once. The genes are TRBV19 and TRBJ1-3, with D unclear. V was pared by 3 bases and J by 0 bases, with 6 bases between. Germline CDR1 reads LNHDA; CDR2 reads SQIVND (reference sequence). This CDR3 has 14 residues. The CDR3 DNA is TGTGCCAGTAGTATCGAGAGCTCTGGAAACACCATATATTTT. Amino acids: CASSIESSGNTIYF.

The chain uses TRBV27 and TRBJ2-5, with TRBD2 identical over 12 bases. V lost 3 bases, J lost 6 bases, and 17 bases stayed unmatched. Germline lookup yields CDR1 MNHEY and CDR2 SMNVEV (reference sequence). The CDR3 length is 19 residues. In DNA form, the CDR3 reads TGTGCCAGCAGTTTGGAACCAGTTTATAGGACTAGCGGGATAAAGACCCAGTACTTC. It yields the protein CASSLEPVYRTSGIKTQYF.

The genes are TRBV6-6 and TRBJ2-3; a possible D gene is TRBD1 (7 bases). Germline V lookup: CDR1 MNHNY, CDR2 SVGAGI (reference sequence). The CDR3 loop spans 15 amino acids. V was clipped by 4 bases and J by 4 bases, with 15 bases between them. CDR3 DNA: TGTGCCAGCAGTTGGAGGGACAGAAGTTCAGATACGCAGTATTTT. Translation gives CASSWRDRSSDTQYF.

This chain uses TRBV30 with TRBJ1-5; 8 bases are shared with TRBD1. This CDR3 has 16 residues. Germline V CDR1 and CDR2: GTSNPN, SVGIG (reference sequence). With V trimmed by 3 bases and J by 0 bases, 7 bases remained unmatched. Written as DNA, the CDR3 is TGTGCCTGGAGGGATGGACAGGGTTCTAGCAATCAGCCCCAGCATTTT. Its protein is CAWRDGQGSSNQPQHF.